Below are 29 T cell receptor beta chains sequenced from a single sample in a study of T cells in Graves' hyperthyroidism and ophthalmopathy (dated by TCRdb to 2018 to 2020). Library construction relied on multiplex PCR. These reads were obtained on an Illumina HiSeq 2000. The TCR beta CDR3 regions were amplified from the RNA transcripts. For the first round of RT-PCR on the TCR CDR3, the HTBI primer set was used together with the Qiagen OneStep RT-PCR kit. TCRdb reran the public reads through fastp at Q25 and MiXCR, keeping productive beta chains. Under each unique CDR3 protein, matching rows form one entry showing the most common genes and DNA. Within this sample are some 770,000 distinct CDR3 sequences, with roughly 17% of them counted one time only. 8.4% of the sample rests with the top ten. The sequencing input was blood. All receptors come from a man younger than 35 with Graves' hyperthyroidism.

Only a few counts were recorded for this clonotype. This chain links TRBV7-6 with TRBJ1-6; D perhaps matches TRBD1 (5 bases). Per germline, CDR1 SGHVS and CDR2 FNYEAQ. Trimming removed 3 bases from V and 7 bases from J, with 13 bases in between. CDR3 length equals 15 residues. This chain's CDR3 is CASSFDSGGNSPLHF. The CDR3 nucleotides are TGTGCCAGCAGCTTCGACAGCGGGGGAAATTCACCCCTCCACTTT.

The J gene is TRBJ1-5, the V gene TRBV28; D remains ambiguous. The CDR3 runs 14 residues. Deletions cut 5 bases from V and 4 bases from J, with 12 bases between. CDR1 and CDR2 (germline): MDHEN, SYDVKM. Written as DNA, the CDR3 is TGTGCCAGCAGTGCGCAGTTAGGGAATCAGCCCCAGCATTTT. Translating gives CASSAQLGNQPQHF.

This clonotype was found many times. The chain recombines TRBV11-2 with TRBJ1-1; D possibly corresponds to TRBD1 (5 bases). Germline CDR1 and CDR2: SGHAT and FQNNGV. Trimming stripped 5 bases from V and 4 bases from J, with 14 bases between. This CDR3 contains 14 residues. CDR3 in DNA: TGTGCCAGCAGCCCCTGGGAAGGGACCACTGAAGCTTTCTTT. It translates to CASSPWEGTTEAFF.

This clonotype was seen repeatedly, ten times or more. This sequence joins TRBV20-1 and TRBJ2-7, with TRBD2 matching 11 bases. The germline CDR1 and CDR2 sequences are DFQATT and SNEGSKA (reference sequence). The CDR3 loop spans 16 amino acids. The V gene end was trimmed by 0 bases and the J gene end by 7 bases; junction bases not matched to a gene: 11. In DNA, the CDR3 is TGCAGTGCTAGAGATCCGTCTAGCGGGAGGCTTGGGGAGCAGTACTTC. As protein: CSARDPSSGRLGEQYF.

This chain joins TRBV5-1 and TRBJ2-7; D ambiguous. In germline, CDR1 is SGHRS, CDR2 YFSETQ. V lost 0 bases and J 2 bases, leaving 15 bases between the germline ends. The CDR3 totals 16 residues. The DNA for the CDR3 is TGCGCCAGCAGCTTGGCCGGGCCCAGAGTCCCCTACGAGCAGTACTTC. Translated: CASSLAGPRVPYEQYF.

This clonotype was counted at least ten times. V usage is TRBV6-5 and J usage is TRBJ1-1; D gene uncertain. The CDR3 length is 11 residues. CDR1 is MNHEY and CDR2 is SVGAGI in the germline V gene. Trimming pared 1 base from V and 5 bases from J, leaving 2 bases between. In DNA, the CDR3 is TGTGCCAGCAGTTACTGGACTGAAGCTTTCTTT. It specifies CASSYWTEAFF.

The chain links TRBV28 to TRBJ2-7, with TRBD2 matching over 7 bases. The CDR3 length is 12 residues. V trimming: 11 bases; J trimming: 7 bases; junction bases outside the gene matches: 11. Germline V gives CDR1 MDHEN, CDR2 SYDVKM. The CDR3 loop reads CAERRGTREQYF. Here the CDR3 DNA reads TGTGCCGAAAGGCGGGGGACCAGGGAGCAGTACTTC.

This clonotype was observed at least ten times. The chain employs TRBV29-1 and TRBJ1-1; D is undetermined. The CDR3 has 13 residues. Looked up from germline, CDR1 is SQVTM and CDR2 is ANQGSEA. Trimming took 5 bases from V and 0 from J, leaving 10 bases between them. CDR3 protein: CSVSIALNTEAFF. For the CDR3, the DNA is TGCAGCGTTTCAATAGCGCTGAACACTGAAGCTTTCTTT.

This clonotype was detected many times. CDR3 sequence: CASSRLGADRDYGYTF. In DNA, the CDR3 is TGTGCCAGCAGCCGACTCGGGGCCGACAGGGACTATGGCTACACCTTC. This rearrangement joins TRBV12-3 or TRBV12-4 to TRBJ1-2; TRBD1 aligns across 7 bases. There are 16 residues in the CDR3. V lost 6 bases to trimming and J lost 3 bases; unmatched junction nucleotides: 13.

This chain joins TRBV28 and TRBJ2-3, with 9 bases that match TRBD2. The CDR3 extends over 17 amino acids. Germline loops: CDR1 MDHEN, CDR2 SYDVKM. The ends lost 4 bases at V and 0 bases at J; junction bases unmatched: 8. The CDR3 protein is CASSSALAGESTDTQYF. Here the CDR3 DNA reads TGTGCCAGCAGTTCCGCCTTAGCGGGAGAGAGCACAGATACGCAGTATTTT.

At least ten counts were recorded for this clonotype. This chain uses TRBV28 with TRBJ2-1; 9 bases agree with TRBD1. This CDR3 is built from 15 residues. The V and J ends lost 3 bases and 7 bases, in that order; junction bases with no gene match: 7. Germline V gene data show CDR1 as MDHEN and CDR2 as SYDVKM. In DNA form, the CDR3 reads TGTGCCAGCAGTTTCACAGGGGGCGGGGTGAATGAGCAGTTCTTC. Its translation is CASSFTGGGVNEQFF.

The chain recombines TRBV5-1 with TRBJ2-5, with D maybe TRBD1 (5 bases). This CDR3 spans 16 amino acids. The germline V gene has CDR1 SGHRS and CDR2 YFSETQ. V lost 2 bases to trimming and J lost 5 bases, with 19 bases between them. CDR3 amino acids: CASSLRQGGIGETQYF. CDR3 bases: TGCGCCAGCAGCTTACGGCAGGGTGGGATAGGTGAGACCCAGTACTTC.

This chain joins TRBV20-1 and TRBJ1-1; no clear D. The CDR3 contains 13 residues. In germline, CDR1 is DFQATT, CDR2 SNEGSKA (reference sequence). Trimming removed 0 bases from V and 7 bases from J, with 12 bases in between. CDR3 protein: CSAREGRENEAFF. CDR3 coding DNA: TGCAGTGCTAGAGAGGGCAGAGAAAATGAAGCTTTCTTT.

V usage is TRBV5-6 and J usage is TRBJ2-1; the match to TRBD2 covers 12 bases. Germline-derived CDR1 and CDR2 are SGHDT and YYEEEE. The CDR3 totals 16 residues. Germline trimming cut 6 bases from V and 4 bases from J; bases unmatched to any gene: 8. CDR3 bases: TGTGCCAGCACTCACCCGACTAGCGGGAGTTACAATGAGCAGTTCTTC. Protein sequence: CASTHPTSGSYNEQFF.

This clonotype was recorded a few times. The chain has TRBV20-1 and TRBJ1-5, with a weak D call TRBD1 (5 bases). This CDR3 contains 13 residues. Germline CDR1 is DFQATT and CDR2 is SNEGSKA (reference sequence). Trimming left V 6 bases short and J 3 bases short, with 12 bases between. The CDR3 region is CSAPDRHNQPQHF. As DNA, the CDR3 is TGCAGTGCCCCCGACAGACACAATCAGCCCCAGCATTTT.

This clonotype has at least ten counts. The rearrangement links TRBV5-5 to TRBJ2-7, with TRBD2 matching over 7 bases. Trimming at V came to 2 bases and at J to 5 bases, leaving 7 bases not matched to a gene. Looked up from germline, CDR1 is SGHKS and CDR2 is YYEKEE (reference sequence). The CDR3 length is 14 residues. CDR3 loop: CASSFGLAEDEQYF. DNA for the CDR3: TGTGCCAGCAGCTTTGGCCTAGCGGAAGACGAGCAGTACTTC.

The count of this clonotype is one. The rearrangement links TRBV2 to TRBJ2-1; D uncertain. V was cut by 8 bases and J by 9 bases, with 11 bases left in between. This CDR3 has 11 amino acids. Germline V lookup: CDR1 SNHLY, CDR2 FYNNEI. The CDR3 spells CASHYYGEQFF. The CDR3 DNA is TGTGCCAGCCACTATTACGGTGAGCAGTTCTTC.

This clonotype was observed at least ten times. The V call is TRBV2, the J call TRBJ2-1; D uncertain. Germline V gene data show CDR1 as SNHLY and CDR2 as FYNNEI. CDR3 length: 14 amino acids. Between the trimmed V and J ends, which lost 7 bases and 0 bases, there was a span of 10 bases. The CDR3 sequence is CASTPLSSYNEQFF. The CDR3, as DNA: TGTGCCAGCACCCCCCTGAGCTCCTACAATGAGCAGTTCTTC.

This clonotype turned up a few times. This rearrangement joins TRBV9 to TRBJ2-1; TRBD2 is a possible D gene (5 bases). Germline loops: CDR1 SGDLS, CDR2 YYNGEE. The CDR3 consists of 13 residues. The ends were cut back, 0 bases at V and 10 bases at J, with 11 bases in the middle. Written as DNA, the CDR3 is TGTGCCAGCAGCGTAGGATCCCGCGGGGAGCAGTTCTTC. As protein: CASSVGSRGEQFF.

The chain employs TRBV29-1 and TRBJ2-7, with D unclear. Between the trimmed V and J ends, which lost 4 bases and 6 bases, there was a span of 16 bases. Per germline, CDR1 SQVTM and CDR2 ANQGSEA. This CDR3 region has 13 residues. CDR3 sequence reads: CSVGMGISREQYF. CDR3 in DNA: TGCAGCGTTGGAATGGGAATCTCTCGCGAGCAGTACTTC.

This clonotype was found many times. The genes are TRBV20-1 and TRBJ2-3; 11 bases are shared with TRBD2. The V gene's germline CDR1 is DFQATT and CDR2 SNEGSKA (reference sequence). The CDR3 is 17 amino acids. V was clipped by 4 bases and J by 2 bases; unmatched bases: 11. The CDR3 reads CSATKGTSGFHTDTQYF. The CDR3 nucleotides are TGCAGTGCTACCAAAGGGACTAGCGGCTTCCACACAGATACGCAGTATTTT.

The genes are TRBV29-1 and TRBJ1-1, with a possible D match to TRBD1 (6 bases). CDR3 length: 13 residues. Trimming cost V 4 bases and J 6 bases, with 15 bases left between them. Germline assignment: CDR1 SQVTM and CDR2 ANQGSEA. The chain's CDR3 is CSVVKGGLAEAFF. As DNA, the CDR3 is TGCAGCGTTGTGAAGGGGGGCCTGGCTGAAGCTTTCTTT.

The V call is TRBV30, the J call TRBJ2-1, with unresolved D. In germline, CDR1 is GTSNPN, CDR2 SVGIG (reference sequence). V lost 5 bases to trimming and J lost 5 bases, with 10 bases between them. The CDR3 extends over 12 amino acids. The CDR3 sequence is CAWGRRNNEQFF. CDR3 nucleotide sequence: TGTGCCTGGGGCCGAAGGAACAATGAGCAGTTCTTC.

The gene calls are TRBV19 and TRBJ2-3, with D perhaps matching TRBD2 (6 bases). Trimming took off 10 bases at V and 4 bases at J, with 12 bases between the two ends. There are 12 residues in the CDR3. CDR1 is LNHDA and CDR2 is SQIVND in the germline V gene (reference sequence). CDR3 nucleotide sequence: TGTGCCACCAGCCCGGGGGCAGATACGCAGTATTTT. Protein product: CATSPGADTQYF.

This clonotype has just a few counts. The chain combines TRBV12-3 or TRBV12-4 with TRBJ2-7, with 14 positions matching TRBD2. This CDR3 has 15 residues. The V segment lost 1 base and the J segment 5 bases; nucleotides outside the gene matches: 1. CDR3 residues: CASSLVGLAGDEQYF. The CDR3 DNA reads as TGTGCCAGCAGTTTAGTGGGACTAGCGGGAGACGAGCAGTACTTC.

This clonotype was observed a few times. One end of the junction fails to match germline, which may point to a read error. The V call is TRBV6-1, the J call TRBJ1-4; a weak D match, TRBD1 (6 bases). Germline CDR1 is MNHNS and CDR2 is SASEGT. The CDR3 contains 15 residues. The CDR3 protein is CASSEGQTGNEKLFF. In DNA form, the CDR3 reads TGTGCCAGCAGCGAAGGACAGACGGGGAATGAAAAACTGTTTTTT.

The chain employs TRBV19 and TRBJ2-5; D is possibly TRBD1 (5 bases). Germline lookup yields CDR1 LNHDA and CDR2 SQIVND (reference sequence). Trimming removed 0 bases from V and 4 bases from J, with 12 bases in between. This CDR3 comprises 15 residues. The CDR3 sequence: CASSIDLARGETQYF. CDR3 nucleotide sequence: TGTGCCAGTAGTATAGACTTGGCTAGGGGAGAGACCCAGTACTTC.

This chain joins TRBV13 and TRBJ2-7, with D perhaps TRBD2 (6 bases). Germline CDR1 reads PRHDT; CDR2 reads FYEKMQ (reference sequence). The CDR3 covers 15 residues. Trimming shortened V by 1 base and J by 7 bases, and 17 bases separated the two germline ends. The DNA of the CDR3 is TGTGCCAGCAGCTTAGCCCGGCCGGGGGTGTGGGAGCAGTACTTC. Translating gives CASSLARPGVWEQYF.

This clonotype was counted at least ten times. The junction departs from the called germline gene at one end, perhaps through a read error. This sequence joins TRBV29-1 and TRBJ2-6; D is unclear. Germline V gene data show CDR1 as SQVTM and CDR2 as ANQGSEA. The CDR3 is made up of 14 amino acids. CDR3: CSVEEISGANVLTF. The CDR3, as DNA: TGCAGCGTCGAAGAGATCTCTGGGGCCAACGTCCTGACTTTC.